This T cell receptor (beta chain) was recorded in a study of cytomegalovirus exposure and HLA in healthy donors. Study outcomes and limitations: A further, later analysis showed that HLA-associated TCR beta chains (compared with equally common others) were more clonally expanded. Most likely, a cluster of highly shared sequence variants arose as a sequencing artifact. A later analysis appeared to link common viral pathogens to several of the most significant clusters.

This CDR3 comprises 14 residues. Trimming cost V 7 bases and J 1 base, with 11 bases left between them. CDR1 and CDR2 (germline): SGHTA, FQGNSA. In nominal health when sampled, donors likely had unrecorded immune exposures nonetheless. On this clone itself: The antigen remains undetermined.

Amplification used 60 Vbeta primers and 13 Jbeta primers. The data were produced by immunoSEQ multiplex PCR, yet TCRdb's version contains in-frame clones alone and is incomplete. This repertoire shows roughly 190,000 clones, 75% to 85% found once; its top ten account for approximately 2.4%. This chain uses TRBV7-2 with TRBJ1-3; D ambiguous. This clonotype originated in a woman aged 45-65 years in good health and CMV-seronegative. Input material: PBMCs. For the CDR3, the DNA is TGTGCCAGCACCGTATCGAGATCTGGAAACACCATATATTTT. This gives the protein CASTVSRSGNTIYF.